Described below is a single T cell receptor (beta chain) sequence and its context. Clones were sequenced by immunoSEQ multiplex PCR, and TCRdb holds only the in-frame ones, with some missing. The data hold some 170,000 clones, with approximately 90% observed a single time. The data derive from a study of blood T cell repertoires in COVID-19. Turning to the study itself: The cDNA or gDNA used as material had been derived from T cells, B-cell-depleted T cells, or PBMCs.

CDR3 length: 13 amino acids. Deletions cut 4 bases from V and 5 bases from J, with 9 bases between. The germline gives CDR1 LGHDT, CDR2 YNNKEL (reference sequence). This sequence joins TRBV3-1 (or the pseudogene TRBV3-2) and TRBJ2-1; D is uncertain. The source of this sequence is a woman aged 60-70 years who had recovered from COVID-19. The sample comprised peripheral blood. The CDR3 sequence: CASSRYEDNEQFF. CDR3 in DNA: TGTGCCAGCAGCCGGTACGAGGACAATGAGCAGTTCTTC.